This T cell receptor (beta chain) comes out of a study of shared clonotypes between healthy human individuals. Overall study context: With ages of 18 to 49, the donors were two women and a few men.

Germline loops: CDR1 SGHRS, CDR2 YFSETQ. The V end lost 4 bases, the J end lost 1 base, and 18 bases lay between the germline ends. CDR3 length equals 17 residues. Deep-level assay runs were performed. Generated by immunoSEQ multiplex PCR, the TCRdb table keeps only in-frame clones and is missing some. The table has around 2.3 million clones, more than 90% seen once. Regarding this clone: Its antigen remains unknown.

Regarding the study as a whole: Only blood was sampled; tissue repertoires likely differ.

Memory CD4+ cells were the fraction left after CD45RA+ naive selection. V is TRBV5-1 and J is TRBJ1-3, with D possibly TRBD1 on 5 matching bases. The source is a young man in good health. Specimen: naive CD4+ T cells sorted from blood. Subset: CD45RA+ positively selected. The CDR3 here is CASSRWARGMSGNTIYF. Written as DNA, the CDR3 is TGCGCCAGCAGCCGGTGGGCCCGGGGGATGTCTGGAAACACCATATATTTT.